These 25 T cell receptor beta chains came from one sample sequenced in a study of T cell responses to AZD1222 COVID-19 vaccine. This table comes from immunoSEQ multiplex PCR, and its TCRdb copy is limited to in-frame clones, with some not included. The data hold roughly 110,000 clones, with roughly 87% observed a single time. Material: peripheral blood, obtained 28 days after the second AZD1222 dose. The receptors derive from an adult who received the AZD1222 COVID-19 vaccine.

Only a few counts were recorded for this clone. This sequence joins TRBV18 and TRBJ1-2; D call uncertain. V dropped 6 bases and J dropped 2 bases, with 10 bases sitting between them. Looked up from germline, CDR1 is KGHSH and CDR2 is LQKENI. This CDR3 has 13 residues. The CDR3 coding sequence is TGTGCCAGCTCGCCTGGGGAAAACTATGGCTACACCTTC. As protein: CASSPGENYGYTF. Full variable domain (rest looked up from reference TRBV18 and TRBJ1-2): NAGVMQNPRHLVRRRGQEARLRCSPMKGHSHVYWYRQLPEEGLKFMVYLQKENIIDESGMPKERFSAEFPKEGPSILRIQQVVRGDSAAYFCASSPGENYGYTFGSGTRLTVV.

The chain uses TRBV29-1 and TRBJ1-1; weak D call: TRBD1 (5 bases). CDR1 is SQVTM and CDR2 is ANQGSEA in the germline V gene. Trimming shortened V by 7 bases and J by 1 base, and 10 bases separated the two germline ends. This CDR3 has 12 residues. This CDR3 reads CSAGHPNTEAFF. DNA for the CDR3: TGCAGCGCTGGACATCCGAACACTGAAGCTTTCTTT.

The chain recombines TRBV7-6 with TRBJ2-2; 13 nucleotides align to TRBD2. V shed 1 base, J shed 5 bases, and the junction held 7 bases outside the gene matches. The germline V gene encodes CDR1 SGHVS and CDR2 FNYEAQ. This CDR3 comprises 18 residues. CDR3 in amino acids: CASSLGALAGGRTGELFF. As DNA, the CDR3 is TGTGCCAGCAGCTTAGGGGCACTAGCGGGGGGGCGTACCGGGGAGCTGTTTTTT.

This chain connects TRBV6-6 to TRBJ2-5; 7 bases fit TRBD1. With 7 bases clipped from V and 3 bases from J, the junction kept 8 bases outside the gene matches. The V gene's germline CDR1 is MNHNY and CDR2 SVGAGI (reference sequence). The CDR3 totals 14 residues. The CDR3 region is CASIRTGSEETQYF. CDR3 in DNA: TGTGCCAGCATCCGGACAGGATCTGAAGAGACCCAGTACTTC.

The chain is built from TRBV3-1 (or the pseudogene TRBV3-2) and TRBJ1-2; TRBD1 might be the D (5 bases). Germline-derived CDR1 and CDR2 are LGHDT and YNNKEL (reference sequence). The V and J ends lost 0 bases and 0 bases respectively, with 11 bases between them. This CDR3 comprises 16 residues. The CDR3 here is CASSQDLGVANYGYTF. CDR3 nucleotides: TGTGCCAGCAGCCAAGATCTAGGGGTAGCTAACTATGGCTACACCTTC.

This chain joins TRBV11-2 and TRBJ1-5; 11 bases align to TRBD1. The V gene's germline CDR1 is SGHAT and CDR2 FQNNGV. The ends lost 5 bases at V and 4 bases at J; junction bases unmatched: 4. CDR3 size: 15 residues. The CDR3 loop reads CASSLGDRGNQPQHF. CDR3 bases: TGTGCCAGCAGCCTCGGGGACAGGGGGAATCAGCCCCAGCATTTT. Looking up the rest from reference TRBV11-2 and TRBJ1-5 gives the full variable domain: EAGVAQSPRYKIIEKRQSVAFWCNPISGHATLYWYQQILGQGPKLLIQFQNNGVVDDSQLPKDRFSAERLKGVDSTLKIQPAKLEDSAVYLCASSLGDRGNQPQHFGDGTRLSIL.

The table lists this clone with a count of one. The chain links TRBV6-5 to TRBJ2-7; D perhaps matches TRBD1 (6 bases). Between the trimmed V and J ends, which lost 9 bases and 4 bases, there was a span of 13 bases. Germline values: CDR1 MNHEY, CDR2 SVGAGI. The CDR3 sequence is 12 residues long. The CDR3 loop reads CASYRDMYEQYF. The CDR3 region has the DNA TGTGCCAGTTACCGGGACATGTACGAGCAGTACTTC.

This clone was detected only a few times. V usage is TRBV5-5 and J usage is TRBJ1-2; 7 bases are shared with TRBD1. Losses at the gene ends were 4 bases for V and 7 bases for J; bases not matched to a gene: 7. Germline CDR1 is SGHKS and CDR2 is YYEKEE (reference sequence). There are 13 residues in the CDR3. Here the CDR3 reads CASSPRGSPGYTF. CDR3 nucleotides: TGTGCCAGCAGCCCCAGGGGGTCTCCTGGCTACACCTTC. The whole variable domain, remainder taken from reference TRBV5-5 and TRBJ1-2, is DAGVTQSPTHLIKTRGQQVTLRCSPISGHKSVSWYQQVLGQGPQFIFQYYEKEERGRGNFPDRFSARQFPNYSSELNVNALLLGDSALYLCASSPRGSPGYTFGSGTRLTVV.

The chain joins TRBV12-3 or TRBV12-4 to TRBJ2-5; a weak D match, TRBD2 (5 bases). Trimming cost V 5 bases and J 7 bases, with 14 bases left between them. CDR3 length equals 13 residues. CDR3 DNA sequence: TGTGCCAGCAGTGGGGAACTAGGTTGGACCCAGTACTTC. Translating gives CASSGELGWTQYF.

The chain uses TRBV7-2 and TRBJ1-2, with a possible D match to TRBD1 (5 bases). V dropped 5 bases and J dropped 6 bases, with 16 bases sitting between them. Germline V gives CDR1 SGHTA, CDR2 FQGNSA. The CDR3 extends over 14 amino acids. CDR3: CASSRLGDVDGYTF. CDR3 nucleotide sequence: TGTGCCAGCAGCCGGCTAGGGGATGTGGATGGCTACACCTTC.

The V and J genes are TRBV19 and TRBJ1-1; D not certain. The CDR3 has 14 residues. V lost 1 base and J lost 0, with 6 bases in between. The V gene's germline CDR1 is LNHDA and CDR2 SQIVND (reference sequence). CDR3 DNA sequence: TGTGCCAGTAGTATAGTCGTCGTGAACACTGAAGCTTTCTTT. It specifies CASSIVVVNTEAFF.

J is TRBJ2-3 and V is TRBV7-2, with D perhaps TRBD1 (6 bases). The CDR3 sequence is 15 residues long. Germline CDR1 is SGHTA and CDR2 is FQGNSA. Trimming stripped 4 bases from V and 5 bases from J, with 16 bases between. DNA of the CDR3: TGTGCCAGCAGCTCGCCAAGGGGGTCCGGAGATACGCAGTATTTT. This encodes CASSSPRGSGDTQYF. Variable domain in full (rest from reference TRBV7-2 and TRBJ2-3): GAGVSQSPSNKVTEKGKDVELRCDPISGHTALYWYRQSLGQGLEFLIYFQGNSAPDKSGLPSDRFSAERTGGSVSTLTIQRTQQEDSAVYLCASSSPRGSGDTQYFGPGTRLTVL.

V gene TRBV6-5 combines with J gene TRBJ1-2; D call uncertain. Trimming stripped 4 bases from V and 4 bases from J, with 7 bases between. The CDR3 consists of 12 residues. CDR1 is MNHEY and CDR2 is SVGAGI in the germline V gene. The CDR3 bases are TGTGCCAGCAGTTCGACGGTCTATGGCTACACCTTC. Translated: CASSSTVYGYTF.

This sequence joins TRBV5-1 and TRBJ1-6, with D possibly TRBD1 on 5 matching bases. The germline V gene encodes CDR1 SGHRS and CDR2 YFSETQ. V gave up 0 bases and J gave up 4 bases, with 17 bases separating them. This CDR3 contains 18 residues. CDR3 DNA sequence: TGCGCCAGCAGCTTGGCAATCGCAGGGAGGGGTTATAATTCACCCCTCCACTTT. Protein: CASSLAIAGRGYNSPLHF.

This chain joins TRBV30 and TRBJ1-6; D is uncertain. V lost 1 base and J lost 9, with 28 bases in between. CDR3 size: 19 residues. Germline V gene lookup returns CDR1 GTSNPN and CDR2 SVGIG (reference sequence). The CDR3 DNA is TGTGCCTGGAGTGCCGTTCCCCTTGGAGACATCACGATCCTTTCACCCCTCCACTTT. Translating it yields CAWSAVPLGDITILSPLHF.

The chain joins TRBV19 to TRBJ2-2; 8 nucleotides align to TRBD1. Germline values: CDR1 LNHDA, CDR2 SQIVND (reference sequence). The CDR3 covers 14 residues. V gave up 3 bases and J gave up 7 bases; unmatched junction bases: 4. The CDR3 region has the DNA TGTGCCAGTAGTATCGGACAGGGTATCGGGGAGCTGTTTTTT. Protein: CASSIGQGIGELFF.

This rearrangement joins TRBV5-1 to TRBJ2-3, with 9 bases identical to TRBD1. The trim removed 3 bases at V and 2 bases at J, leaving 4 bases unmatched. CDR1 SGHRS and CDR2 YFSETQ come from the germline V gene. The CDR3 runs to 15 residues. As DNA, the CDR3 is TGCGCCAGCAGCTCGGGACAGGGTAACACAGATACGCAGTATTTT. It encodes CASSSGQGNTDTQYF.

The table lists this clone with a count of one. The CDR3 coding sequence is TGTGCCAGCAGTAGGGGGGGACTTTACGAGCAGTACTTC. Translating gives CASSRGGLYEQYF. V usage is TRBV6-5 and J usage is TRBJ2-7, with D perhaps matching TRBD2 (7 bases). The CDR3 length is 13 residues. The germline V gene encodes CDR1 MNHEY and CDR2 SVGAGI. V was shortened by 5 bases and J by 4 bases, with 12 bases between the two germline ends.

The table lists this clone with a count of one. The chain joins TRBV6-2 or TRBV6-3 to TRBJ2-7; 7 positions agree with TRBD2. In germline, CDR1 is MNHEY, CDR2 SVGEGT. This CDR3 comprises 16 residues. The J segment lost 0 bases and the V segment lost 0 bases, leaving 5 bases of the junction unmatched. The CDR3 sequence is CASSYSTSGDSYEQYF. The CDR3 DNA is TGTGCCAGCAGTTACTCGACGAGCGGGGACTCCTACGAGCAGTACTTC.

This clone was picked up a small number of times. The chain combines TRBV6-1 with TRBJ1-4; 12 bases fit TRBD1. V shed 3 bases and J 7 bases; nucleotides not matched to a gene: 0. Looked up from germline, CDR1 is MNHNS and CDR2 is SASEGT. The CDR3 sequence is 14 residues long. The CDR3 nucleotides are TGTGCCAGCAGTGAGGGACAGGGGGCTGAAAAACTGTTTTTT. Amino acid sequence: CASSEGQGAEKLFF.

V gene TRBV7-9 combines with J gene TRBJ2-3, with 10 bases lining up with TRBD1. Losses at the gene ends were 10 bases for V and 6 bases for J; bases not matched to a gene: 10. Looked up from germline, CDR1 is SEHNR and CDR2 is FQNEAQ (reference sequence). CDR3 length equals 14 residues. The CDR3 is CATLAGTGVDTQYF. CDR3 sequence (DNA): TGTGCCACCCTAGCCGGGACAGGGGTGGATACGCAGTATTTT. Together with reference TRBV7-9 and TRBJ2-3, the CDR3 gives the full variable domain: DTGVSQNPRHKITKRGQNVTFRCDPISEHNRLYWYRQTLGQGPEFLTYFQNEAQLEKSRLLSDRFSAERPKGSFSTLEIQRTEQGDSAMYLCATLAGTGVDTQYFGPGTRLTVL.

The rearrangement uses TRBV12-5 and TRBJ2-3; TRBD1 agrees at 9 bases. J lost 0 bases, V lost 6 bases, and 1 base had no gene match. The germline CDR1 and CDR2 sequences are LGHNT and FRNRAP. The CDR3 spans 14 residues. The CDR3 DNA reads as TGTGCTAGTGGAGGACAGGGGAGCACAGATACGCAGTATTTT. Its protein product is CASGGQGSTDTQYF.

This chain joins TRBV7-2 and TRBJ2-7; D unclear. Germline V lookup: CDR1 SGHTA, CDR2 FQGNSA. V lost 0 bases, J lost 3 bases, and 12 bases lay in between. The CDR3 is 15 residues long. The CDR3 region is CASSLAGDPGYEQYF. CDR3 bases: TGTGCCAGCAGCTTAGCGGGCGACCCCGGCTACGAGCAGTACTTC.

The V call is TRBV5-1, the J call TRBJ2-7; maybe TRBD1 (7 bases). CDR3 length equals 15 residues. CDR1 and CDR2 from the germline V gene are SGHRS and YFSETQ. Trimming left V 0 bases short and J 2 bases short, with 12 bases between. The CDR3 bases are TGCGCCAGCAGCTTGGATCCAGGGGGGACCTACGAGCAGTACTTC. It yields the protein CASSLDPGGTYEQYF.

V usage is TRBV19 and J usage is TRBJ1-2; D is unclear. CDR3 length: 13 amino acids. Germline V gene sequence: CDR1 LNHDA, CDR2 SQIVND (reference sequence). V was pared by 4 bases and J by 7 bases, with 13 bases between. The CDR3 here is CASSTLDAAGYTF. CDR3 bases: TGTGCCAGTAGTACTTTGGACGCGGCTGGCTACACCTTC.